These 7 T cell receptor beta chains were all obtained from the same sample, sequenced in a study of early stage breast cancer tumors. Assay: immunoSEQ multiplex PCR; the TCRdb copy retains only in-frame clones and omits some. The sample lists more than 65,000 clones; more than 70% were seen once. The sample comprised blood. These TCRs come from a person in their forties with breast cancer.

J is TRBJ2-3 and V is TRBV11-3, with 9 bases identical to TRBD2. J was trimmed by 1 base and V by 5 bases; bases with no gene match: 7. This CDR3 region has 16 residues. CDR1 SGHNT and CDR2 YENEEA come from the germline V gene. CDR3 sequence: CASSPGTSSGTDTQYF. In DNA, the CDR3 is TGTGCCAGCAGCCCGGGGACTAGCTCCGGCACAGATACGCAGTATTTT.

V usage is TRBV5-6 and J usage is TRBJ2-3; 7 bases line up with TRBD1. CDR1 and CDR2 from the germline V gene are SGHDT and YYEEEE. This CDR3 is 13 amino acids long. V lost 5 bases, J lost 9 bases, and 9 bases stayed unmatched. CDR3 residues: CASSPHRGRTQYF. The CDR3 DNA reads as TGTGCCAGCAGTCCCCACAGGGGACGGACGCAGTATTTT. Filled out from reference TRBV5-6 and TRBJ2-3, the complete variable domain reads DAGVTQSPTHLIKTRGQQVTLRCSPKSGHDTVSWYQQALGQGPQFIFQYYEEEERQRGNFPDRFSGHQFPNYSSELNVNALLLGDSALYLCASSPHRGRTQYFGPGTRLTVL.

The V gene is TRBV28, the J gene TRBJ2-7, with unresolved D. Trimming left V 6 bases short and J 0 bases short, with 12 bases between. This CDR3 has 14 amino acids. Germline V lookup: CDR1 MDHEN, CDR2 SYDVKM. CDR3 residues: CASSPQTSSYEQYF. The CDR3 DNA sequence: TGTGCCAGCAGCCCCCAGACGAGCTCCTACGAGCAGTACTTC.

The genes are TRBV6-5 and TRBJ1-5; D is possibly TRBD1 (5 bases). There are 16 residues in the CDR3. CDR1 and CDR2 from the germline V gene are MNHEY and SVGAGI. The V and J ends lost 0 bases and 4 bases respectively, with 13 bases between them. The CDR3 DNA is TGTGCCAGCAGTTACTCTCGTGGAAGGGGAAATCAGCCCCAGCATTTT. It translates to CASSYSRGRGNQPQHF.

This clone was picked up a small number of times. The chain has TRBV18 and TRBJ1-3, with 8 bases that match TRBD1. V lost 2 bases to trimming and J lost 0 bases; unmatched junction nucleotides: 9. Per the germline V gene, CDR1 is KGHSH and CDR2 is LQKENI. The CDR3 runs 18 residues. Here the CDR3 reads CASSPDRQGIGSGNTIYF. DNA for the CDR3: TGTGCCAGCTCACCAGACCGACAGGGGATAGGCTCTGGAAACACCATATATTTT. The variable domain in full, completed from reference TRBV18 and TRBJ1-3, reads NAGVMQNPRHLVRRRGQEARLRCSPMKGHSHVYWYRQLPEEGLKFMVYLQKENIIDESGMPKERFSAEFPKEGPSILRIQQVVRGDSAAYFCASSPDRQGIGSGNTIYFGEGSWLTVV.

The rearrangement links TRBV30 to TRBJ2-5, with TRBD1 matching over 9 bases. The CDR3 contains 13 residues. From germline, CDR1 is GTSNPN and CDR2 SVGIG (reference sequence). The V segment lost 6 bases and the J segment 5 bases; nucleotides outside the gene matches: 7. The chain's CDR3 is CACPGQGFETQYF. In DNA form, the CDR3 reads TGTGCCTGCCCGGGACAGGGATTCGAGACCCAGTACTTC.

This clone was seen just once. V is TRBV28 and J is TRBJ1-3; D unclear. This CDR3 has 16 amino acids. Germline V lookup: CDR1 MDHEN, CDR2 SYDVKM. V gave up 3 bases and J gave up 0 bases, with 12 bases separating them. CDR3 bases: TGTGCCAGCAGTTTCAGCTCGGAGAGCTCTGGAAACACCATATATTTT. The encoded protein is CASSFSSESSGNTIYF.